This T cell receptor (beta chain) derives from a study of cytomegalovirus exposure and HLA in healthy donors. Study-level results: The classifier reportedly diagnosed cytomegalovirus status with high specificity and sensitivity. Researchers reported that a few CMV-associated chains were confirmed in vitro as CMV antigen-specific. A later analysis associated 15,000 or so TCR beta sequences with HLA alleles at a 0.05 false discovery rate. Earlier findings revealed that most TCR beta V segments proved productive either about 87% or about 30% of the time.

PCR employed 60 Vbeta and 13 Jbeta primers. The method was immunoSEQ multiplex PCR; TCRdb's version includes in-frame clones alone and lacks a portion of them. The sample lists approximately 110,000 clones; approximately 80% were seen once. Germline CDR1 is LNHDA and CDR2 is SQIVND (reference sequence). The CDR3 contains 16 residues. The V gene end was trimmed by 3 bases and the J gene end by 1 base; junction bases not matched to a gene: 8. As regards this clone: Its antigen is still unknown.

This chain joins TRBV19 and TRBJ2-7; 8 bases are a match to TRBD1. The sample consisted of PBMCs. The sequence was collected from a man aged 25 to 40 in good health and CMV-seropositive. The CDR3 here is CASSISSTGVSYEQYF. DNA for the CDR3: TGTGCCAGTAGTATCTCGTCGACAGGGGTATCCTACGAGCAGTACTTC. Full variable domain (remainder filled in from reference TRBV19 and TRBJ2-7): DGGITQSPKYLFRKEGQNVTLSCEQNLNHDAMYWYRQDPGQGLRLIYYSQIVNDFQKGDIAEGYSVSREKKESFPLTVTSAQKNPTAFYLCASSISSTGVSYEQYFGPGTRLTVT.